This TCR beta chain originates from a study of blood T cells in healthy people across ages. Background on the study: Template switching caught about one barcoded beta molecule for each two T cells. Study-wide points: Because sorting was not performed, PBMCs prevented conclusive naive versus antigen-experienced comparison.

Comment on this clonotype: Its antigen is still unknown.

The CDR3 sequence is 17 residues long. Germline CDR1 and CDR2: MGHRA and YSYEKL. V was trimmed by 6 bases and J by 0 bases, leaving 18 bases between them. PCR was performed a second time for roughly 7 to 12 cycles using a sample-barcoded 5' primer and a J-beta primer mix. TCRdb re-called the 5' RACE reads through MiXCR, storing one row per CDR3 protein. The repertoire includes about 1,400,000 distinct CDR3 sequences, 42% of them detected once, and 7.9% sits in the top ten. Healthy Caucasians from Russia aged about 6 to 90 served as donors. This clonotype originated in a woman between 18 and 29 years old in good health. Source material: blood. This chain connects TRBV4-1 to TRBJ1-3, with D uncertain. This CDR3 is CASRHPPGKDSGNTIYF. The CDR3 DNA is TGCGCCAGCAGACACCCGCCCGGGAAAGACTCTGGAAACACCATATATTTT.